Following are 30 T cell receptor beta chains from one sample sequenced in a study of blood T cell repertoires in COVID-19. Generated by immunoSEQ multiplex PCR, the TCRdb table keeps only in-frame clones and is missing some. The sample lists 210,000 or so clones, 81% seen once, with approximately 9% in the top ten. Material: PBMCs or T cells enriched from blood (not recorded which). Receptors originate from a woman aged 45-65 years with acute COVID-19.

This clone turned up a few times. The chain carries TRBV4-1 and TRBJ2-7, with TRBD1 matching 7 bases. Germline assignment: CDR1 MGHRA and CDR2 YSYEKL. The V segment lost 1 base and the J segment 0 bases; nucleotides outside the gene matches: 3. The CDR3 has 15 residues. The CDR3 sequence: CASSQAGTVSYEQYF. The DNA of the CDR3 is TGCGCCAGCAGCCAAGCCGGGACAGTCTCCTACGAGCAGTACTTC.

DNA for the CDR3: TGTGCCAGCAGCCCGATTGGGCATCCAACTAATGAAAAACTGTTTTTT. It specifies CASSPIGHPTNEKLFF. The chain couples TRBV28 to TRBJ1-4, with no clear D. The CDR3 is made up of 16 amino acids. Trimming took off 6 bases at V and 0 bases at J, with 14 bases between the two ends. Per germline, CDR1 MDHEN and CDR2 SYDVKM. The full variable domain, completed using reference TRBV28 and TRBJ1-4, is DVKVTQSSRYLVKRTGEKVFLECVQDMDHENMFWYRQDPGLGLRLIYFSYDVKMKEKGDIPEGYSVSREKKERFSLILESASTNQTSMYLCASSPIGHPTNEKLFFGSGTQLSVL.

This chain links TRBV18 with TRBJ1-4; 9 positions match TRBD1. The CDR3 covers 15 residues. CDR1 and CDR2 (germline): KGHSH, LQKENI. With V trimmed by 3 bases and J by 3 bases, 2 bases remained unmatched. CDR3 in amino acids: CASSPRDRANEKLFF. The CDR3 coding sequence is TGTGCCAGCTCACCCCGGGACAGGGCTAATGAAAAACTGTTTTTT.

This chain uses TRBV7-2 with TRBJ2-1; TRBD2 matches at 9 bases. The CDR3 extends over 19 amino acids. CDR1 and CDR2 (germline): SGHTA, FQGNSA. The V gene end was trimmed by 3 bases and the J gene end by 1 base; junction bases not matched to a gene: 13. CDR3 in amino acids: CASSFRYSGSAESYNEQFF. The CDR3 DNA is TGTGCCAGCAGCTTTCGCTATAGCGGGAGCGCGGAGTCCTACAATGAGCAGTTCTTC. Full variable domain (missing parts from reference TRBV7-2 and TRBJ2-1): GAGVSQSPSNKVTEKGKDVELRCDPISGHTALYWYRQSLGQGLEFLIYFQGNSAPDKSGLPSDRFSAERTGGSVSTLTIQRTQQEDSAVYLCASSFRYSGSAESYNEQFFGPGTRLTVL.

This chain connects TRBV7-2 to TRBJ2-3; 14 nucleotides match TRBD2. CDR1 is SGHTA, CDR2 FQGNSA, per germline. The V gene end was trimmed by 4 bases and the J gene end by 3 bases; junction bases not matched to a gene: 3. The CDR3 extends over 16 amino acids. The CDR3 region has the DNA TGTGCCAGCAGCTCAGGACTAGCGGGGGGAACAGATACGCAGTATTTT. This sequence encodes CASSSGLAGGTDTQYF.

The rearrangement links TRBV5-4 to TRBJ2-1, with TRBD2 as a possible D gene (5 bases). The V gene's germline CDR1 is SGHNT and CDR2 YYREEE (reference sequence). CDR3 length: 16 amino acids. V was trimmed by 4 bases and J by 2 bases, leaving 16 bases between them. CDR3 residues: CASSPAGGPTYNEQFF. DNA for the CDR3: TGTGCCAGCAGCCCGGCGGGCGGACCGACCTACAATGAGCAGTTCTTC.

J is TRBJ1-2 and V is TRBV5-1; D possibly corresponds to TRBD1 (6 bases). CDR3 length: 15 amino acids. The V and J ends lost 2 bases and 7 bases respectively, with 18 bases between them. CDR1 is SGHRS and CDR2 is YFSETQ in the germline V gene. The CDR3 loop reads CASSFFIRDTSGYTF. The CDR3 DNA sequence: TGCGCCAGCAGCTTCTTCATCCGGGACACAAGTGGCTACACCTTC.

Remarks on this clone: The same CDR3 also results from other DNA sequences found in this sample. The chain is built from TRBV12-3 or TRBV12-4 and TRBJ1-5; D not certain. CDR3 length: 13 residues. The V end lost 1 base, the J end lost 6 bases, and 7 bases lay between the germline ends. Here the CDR3 DNA reads TGTGCCAGCAGTTTAGGGCGCGGTCAGCCCCAGCATTTT. Residues: CASSLGRGQPQHF.

The chain recombines TRBV19 with TRBJ1-1, with TRBD1 matching over 10 bases. Germline CDR1 and CDR2: LNHDA and SQIVND (reference sequence). The CDR3 covers 17 residues. V trimming: 5 bases; J trimming: 2 bases; junction bases outside the gene matches: 11. The CDR3 sequence is CASSQSIVTGGNTEAFF. CDR3 in DNA: TGTGCCAGTAGTCAGTCGATCGTGACAGGGGGCAACACTGAAGCTTTCTTT.

This clone has only one observation. The chain couples TRBV7-2 to TRBJ2-3, with 7 bases that match TRBD1. The CDR3 length is 16 residues. The ends lost 5 bases at V and 11 bases at J; junction bases unmatched: 19. Germline CDR1 and CDR2: SGHTA and FQGNSA. The CDR3 nucleotides are TGTGCCAGCAGCCACGCTGGGACAGAGCACCATATGGGGCAGTATTTT. Translation: CASSHAGTEHHMGQYF.

A single count supports this clone. The gene calls are TRBV19 and TRBJ2-3; D gene unclear. V lost 4 bases to trimming and J lost 0 bases, with 5 bases between them. The CDR3 has 13 residues. Germline V gene sequence: CDR1 LNHDA, CDR2 SQIVND (reference sequence). The CDR3 DNA reads as TGTGCCAGTAGTACGGTGAGCACAGATACGCAGTATTTT. Translation gives CASSTVSTDTQYF.

The rearrangement links TRBV4-1 to TRBJ2-2; no clear D gene. V dropped 1 base and J dropped 1 base, with 10 bases sitting between them. Germline CDR1 is MGHRA and CDR2 is YSYEKL. The CDR3 covers 16 residues. The CDR3 region is CASSQGMGENTGELFF. As DNA, the CDR3 is TGCGCCAGCAGCCAAGGAATGGGCGAGAACACCGGGGAGCTGTTTTTT.

The chain couples TRBV12-3 or TRBV12-4 to TRBJ1-2; no reliable D call. CDR3 length equals 13 residues. Trimming stripped 5 bases from V and 4 bases from J, with 11 bases between. The CDR3, as DNA: TGTGCCAGCAGTGAACAAGAAACCTATGGCTACACCTTC. Residues: CASSEQETYGYTF.

CDR3 nucleotides: TGCGCCAGCAGATATGGACAGGGGGGCACTGAAGCTTTCTTT. It encodes CASRYGQGGTEAFF. The chain links TRBV5-1 to TRBJ1-1; 10 bases line up with TRBD1. V shed 5 bases and J 4 bases; nucleotides not matched to a gene: 5. Germline CDR1 reads SGHRS; CDR2 reads YFSETQ. The CDR3 extends over 14 amino acids.

This clone appeared once. The chain carries TRBV24-1 and TRBJ1-5, with D perhaps matching TRBD1 (5 bases). CDR3 length: 12 residues. V was clipped by 9 bases and J by 9 bases, with 14 bases between them. Germline loops: CDR1 KGHDR, CDR2 SFDVKD. The CDR3 loop reads CATSEGARPQHF. The DNA for the CDR3 is TGTGCCACCTCGGAAGGGGCGCGGCCCCAGCATTTT.

This clone was seen once. The chain uses TRBV6-5 and TRBJ1-2; D is uncertain. The CDR3 covers 12 residues. The germline gives CDR1 MNHEY, CDR2 SVGAGI. V shed 4 bases and J shed 4 bases, with 7 bases lying between them. In DNA form, the CDR3 reads TGTGCCAGCAGTTTGGGCCCCTATGGCTACACCTTC. Its translation: CASSLGPYGYTF.

This chain joins TRBV6-1 and TRBJ1-4; D is unresolved. Germline V lookup: CDR1 MNHNS, CDR2 SASEGT. Trimming pared 1 base from V and 7 bases from J, leaving 13 bases between. The CDR3 contains 15 residues. CDR3 nucleotides: TGTGCCAGCAGTGAAGGAGGCCTCCACGTTGAAAAACTGTTTTTT. Translation gives CASSEGGLHVEKLFF.

The chain joins TRBV7-2 to TRBJ1-2; D not certain. The CDR3 is 14 amino acids. Trimming removed 5 bases at V and 3 bases at J, with 13 bases between. The germline CDR1 and CDR2 sequences are SGHTA and FQGNSA. The chain's CDR3 is CASSLTWQDYGYTF. DNA for the CDR3: TGTGCCAGCAGCCTTACTTGGCAGGACTATGGCTACACCTTC.

With respect to this clone: The sample carries other DNA sequences with the same CDR3. The chain links TRBV6-4 to TRBJ2-1; TRBD2 agrees at 10 bases. The V segment lost 0 bases and the J segment 7 bases; nucleotides outside the gene matches: 6. This CDR3 has 16 amino acids. Germline CDR1 MRHNA, CDR2 SNTAGT. In DNA form, the CDR3 reads TGTGCCAGCAGTGACTCGGGAGCGGGAGGGGAAAATGAGCAGTTCTTC. Amino acids: CASSDSGAGGENEQFF.

The chain recombines TRBV12-5 with TRBJ1-5; 7 bases align to TRBD1. CDR3 length: 15 amino acids. Germline trimming cut 6 bases from V and 4 bases from J; bases unmatched to any gene: 9. The germline V gene encodes CDR1 LGHNT and CDR2 FRNRAP. The CDR3 nucleotides read TGTGCTAGTGGCGACCCGGGACAGAGAAATCAGCCCCAGCATTTT. Translating it yields CASGDPGQRNQPQHF.

This sequence joins TRBV18 and TRBJ2-1; tentative D call: TRBD2 (7 bases). The germline V gene has CDR1 KGHSH and CDR2 LQKENI. The CDR3 contains 18 residues. V lost 4 bases and J lost 9, with 28 bases in between. The CDR3, as DNA: TGTGCCAGCTCACTCCGGCACGGGGCTGGTGGGGGGGCGAGTGAGCAGTTCTTC. It specifies CASSLRHGAGGGASEQFF.

This clone was picked up one time. This chain joins TRBV9 and TRBJ1-3, with D unclear. Trimming left V 0 bases short and J 0 bases short, with 7 bases between. CDR3 length: 15 residues. The germline V gene has CDR1 SGDLS and CDR2 YYNGEE. DNA of the CDR3: TGTGCCAGCAGCGTAGGCGGACTCTCTGGAAACACCATATATTTT. Its translation: CASSVGGLSGNTIYF. Using reference TRBV9 and TRBJ1-3 for the parts outside the CDR3, the full variable domain is DSGVTQTPKHLITATGQRVTLRCSPRSGDLSVYWYQQSLDQGLQFLIQYYNGEERAKGNILERFSAQQFPDLHSELNLSSLELGDSALYFCASSVGGLSGNTIYFGEGSWLTVV.

The chain links TRBV5-1 to TRBJ1-6; D is uncertain. From germline, CDR1 is SGHRS and CDR2 YFSETQ. V gave up 2 bases and J gave up 9 bases, with 9 bases separating them. This CDR3 has 13 amino acids. The CDR3 region has the DNA TGCGCCAGCAGCTTAGATATTAGTTCACCCCTCCACTTT. Its translation: CASSLDISSPLHF.

The chain uses TRBV11-1 and TRBJ2-3; D might be TRBD1 (7 bases). This CDR3 spans 14 amino acids. The germline CDR1 and CDR2 sequences are SGHAT and FQDESV (reference sequence). Trimming pared 11 bases from V and 5 bases from J, leaving 20 bases between. CDR3 sequence (DNA): TGTGCCTCCTTGGGGGGAGACAGGGAAGATACGCAGTATTTT. This gives the protein CASLGGDREDTQYF.

The chain links TRBV30 to TRBJ1-2, with D tentatively TRBD1 (6 bases). Deletions cut 4 bases from V and 7 bases from J, with 19 bases between. Germline CDR1 is GTSNPN and CDR2 is SVGIG (reference sequence). The CDR3 loop spans 14 amino acids. In DNA form, the CDR3 reads TGTGCCTGGAAGAAACCGCCCACAGGGTCTGGCTACACCTTC. Protein product: CAWKKPPTGSGYTF.

This chain uses TRBV28 with TRBJ2-7; TRBD1 aligns across 7 bases. The CDR3 is 14 residues long. J lost 6 bases, V lost 5 bases, and 10 bases had no gene match. CDR1 and CDR2 from the germline V gene are MDHEN and SYDVKM. The CDR3: CASSPPDRASEQYF. The CDR3 coding sequence is TGTGCCAGCAGTCCCCCCGACAGGGCAAGCGAGCAGTACTTC. Full variable domain (rest looked up from reference TRBV28 and TRBJ2-7): DVKVTQSSRYLVKRTGEKVFLECVQDMDHENMFWYRQDPGLGLRLIYFSYDVKMKEKGDIPEGYSVSREKKERFSLILESASTNQTSMYLCASSPPDRASEQYFGPGTRLTVT.

Concerning this clone itself: Other DNA variants within this sample encode the same CDR3. The rearrangement uses TRBV5-1 and TRBJ1-2; TRBD1 might be the D (6 bases). This CDR3 has 14 residues. The germline CDR1 and CDR2 sequences are SGHRS and YFSETQ. With 7 bases removed from V and 2 bases from J, the gap between germline ends came to 15 bases. The CDR3 reads CASGPGHSNYGYTF. The CDR3 DNA reads TGCGCCAGCGGCCCGGGACATTCGAACTATGGCTACACCTTC.

This clone was observed a few times. V usage is TRBV19 and J usage is TRBJ1-3; D unresolved. This CDR3 has 17 amino acids. Germline CDR1 reads LNHDA; CDR2 reads SQIVND (reference sequence). The V and J ends lost 6 bases and 2 bases respectively, with 20 bases between them. CDR3 nucleotides: TGTGCCAGTAGCGTCACCCGGGCCCCCGGGACTGGAAACACCATATATTTT. This translates into CASSVTRAPGTGNTIYF. The full variable domain, rest sourced from reference TRBV19 and TRBJ1-3, is DGGITQSPKYLFRKEGQNVTLSCEQNLNHDAMYWYRQDPGQGLRLIYYSQIVNDFQKGDIAEGYSVSREKKESFPLTVTSAQKNPTAFYLCASSVTRAPGTGNTIYFGEGSWLTVV.

This clone was picked up one time. The CDR3: CSVPGGGLVAGAEFF. The CDR3 DNA follows: TGCAGCGTCCCCGGCGGGGGTTTGGTCGCGGGAGCCGAGTTCTTC. The chain joins TRBV29-1 to TRBJ2-1, with 7 bases identical to TRBD2. The germline V gene has CDR1 SQVTM and CDR2 ANQGSEA. The trim removed 6 bases at V and 14 bases at J, leaving 22 bases unmatched. The CDR3 has 15 residues.

The V and J genes are TRBV18 and TRBJ1-1; D is unresolved. This CDR3 contains 13 residues. Germline loops: CDR1 KGHSH, CDR2 LQKENI. The V gene lost 5 bases and the J gene lost 1 base, with 8 bases spanning the gap. The CDR3 region is CASSAGSNTEAFF. Written as DNA, the CDR3 is TGTGCCAGCTCAGCAGGTTCGAACACTGAAGCTTTCTTT.